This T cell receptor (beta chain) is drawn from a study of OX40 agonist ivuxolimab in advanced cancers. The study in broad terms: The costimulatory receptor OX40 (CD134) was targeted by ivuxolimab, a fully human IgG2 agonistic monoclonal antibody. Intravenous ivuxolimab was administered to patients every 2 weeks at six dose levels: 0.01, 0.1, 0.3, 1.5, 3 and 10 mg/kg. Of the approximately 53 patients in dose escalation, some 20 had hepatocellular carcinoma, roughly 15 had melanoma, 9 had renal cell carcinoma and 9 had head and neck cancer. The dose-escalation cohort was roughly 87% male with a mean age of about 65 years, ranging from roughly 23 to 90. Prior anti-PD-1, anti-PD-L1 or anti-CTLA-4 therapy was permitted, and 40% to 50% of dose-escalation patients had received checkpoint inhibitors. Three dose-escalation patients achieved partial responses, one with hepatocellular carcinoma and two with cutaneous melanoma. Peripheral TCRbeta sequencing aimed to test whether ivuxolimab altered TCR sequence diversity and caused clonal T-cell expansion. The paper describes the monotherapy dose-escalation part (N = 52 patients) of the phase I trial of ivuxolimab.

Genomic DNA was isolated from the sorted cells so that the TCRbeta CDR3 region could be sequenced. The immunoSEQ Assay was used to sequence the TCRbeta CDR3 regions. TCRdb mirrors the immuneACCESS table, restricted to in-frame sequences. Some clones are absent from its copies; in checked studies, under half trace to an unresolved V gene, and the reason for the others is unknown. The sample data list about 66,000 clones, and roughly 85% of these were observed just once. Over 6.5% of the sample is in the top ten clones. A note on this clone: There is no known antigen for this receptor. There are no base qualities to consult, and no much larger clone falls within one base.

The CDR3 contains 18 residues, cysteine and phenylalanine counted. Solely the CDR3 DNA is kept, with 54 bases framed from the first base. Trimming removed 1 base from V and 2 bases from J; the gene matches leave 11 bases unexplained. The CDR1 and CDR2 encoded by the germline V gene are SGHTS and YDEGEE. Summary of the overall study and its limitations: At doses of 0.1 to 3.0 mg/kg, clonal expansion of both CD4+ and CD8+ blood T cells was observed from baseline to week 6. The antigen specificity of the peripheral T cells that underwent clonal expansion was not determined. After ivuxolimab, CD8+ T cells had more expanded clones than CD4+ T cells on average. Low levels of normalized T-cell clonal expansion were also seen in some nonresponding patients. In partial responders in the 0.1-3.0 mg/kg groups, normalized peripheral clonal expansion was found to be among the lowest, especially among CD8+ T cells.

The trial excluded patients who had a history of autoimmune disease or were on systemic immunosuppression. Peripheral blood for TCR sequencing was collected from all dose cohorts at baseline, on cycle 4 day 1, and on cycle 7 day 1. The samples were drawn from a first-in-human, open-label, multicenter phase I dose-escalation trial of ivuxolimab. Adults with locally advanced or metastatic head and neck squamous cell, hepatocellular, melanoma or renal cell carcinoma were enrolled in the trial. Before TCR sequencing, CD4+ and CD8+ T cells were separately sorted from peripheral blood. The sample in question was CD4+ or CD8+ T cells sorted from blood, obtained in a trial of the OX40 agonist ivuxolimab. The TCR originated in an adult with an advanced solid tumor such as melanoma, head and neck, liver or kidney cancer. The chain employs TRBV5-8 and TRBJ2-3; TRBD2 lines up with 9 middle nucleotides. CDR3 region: CASSLPSVAGEVTDTQYF. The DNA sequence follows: TGTGCCAGCAGCTTGCCGAGCGTAGCGGGAGAAGTCACAGATACGCAGTATTTT. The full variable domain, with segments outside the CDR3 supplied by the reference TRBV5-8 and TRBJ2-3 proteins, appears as EAGVTQSPTHLIKTRGQQATLRCSPISGHTSVYWYQQALGLGLQFLLWYDEGEERNRGNFPPRFSGRQFPNYSSELNVNALELEDSALYLCASSLPSVAGEVTDTQYFGPGTRLTVL.